Presented here are 15 T cell receptor beta chains from one specimen sequenced in a study of blood T cell repertoires in COVID-19 (dated by TCRdb to 2018 to 2021). Library prep was done by the immunoSEQ multiplex PCR assay. This is the immuneACCESS table as TCRdb keeps it, with only in-frame sequences that have V and J called. A part of the clones is gone; compared with another copy, unresolved V genes explain less than half, and the rest is unexplained. The sample records 430,000 or so clones, around 87% of which are singletons. The top ten clones comprise over 1.5% of the sample. Sample: PBMCs or T cells enriched from blood (not recorded which). These receptors were collected from a woman aged 40 to 55 who had recovered from COVID-19.

The rearrangement joins TRBV2 to TRBJ1-1; TRBD1 might be the D (6 bases). CDR3 size: 14 residues. Deletions cut 8 bases from V and 4 bases from J, with 17 bases between. Per the germline V gene, CDR1 is SNHLY and CDR2 is FYNNEI. CDR3 sequence reads: CASLHTWGRTEAFF. The CDR3 DNA is TGTGCCAGCCTCCACACCTGGGGGCGCACTGAAGCTTTCTTT.

V usage is TRBV12-3 or TRBV12-4 and J usage is TRBJ2-5; no clear D. Trimming left V 5 bases short and J 3 bases short, with 7 bases between. This CDR3 is 12 amino acids long. CDR3 region: CASSVLEETQYF. CDR3 bases: TGTGCCAGCAGTGTGTTAGAAGAGACCCAGTACTTC.

The chain couples TRBV12-3 or TRBV12-4 to TRBJ2-7; tentative D call: TRBD1 (6 bases). This CDR3 contains 12 residues. V was trimmed by 3 bases and J by 6 bases, leaving 9 bases between them. CDR3 amino acids: CASSFTGSEQYF. Here the CDR3 DNA reads TGTGCCAGCAGTTTTACAGGGAGCGAGCAGTACTTC.

The V gene is TRBV7-2, the J gene TRBJ2-7; D might be TRBD2 (5 bases). CDR1 is SGHTA and CDR2 is FQGNSA in the germline V gene. The V gene lost 1 base and the J gene lost 4 bases, with 11 bases spanning the gap. CDR3 length: 14 amino acids. The CDR3 spells CASSLVPGNYEQYF. The CDR3 bases are TGTGCCAGCAGCTTAGTTCCCGGGAATTACGAGCAGTACTTC.

J is TRBJ1-1 and V is TRBV5-1; D gene uncertain. CDR3 length equals 17 residues. CDR1 is SGHRS, CDR2 YFSETQ, per germline. Trimming took 3 bases from V and 0 from J, leaving 18 bases between them. The DNA of the CDR3 is TGCGCCAGCAGCTCCAGCCAACACAGATCCATGAACACTGAAGCTTTCTTT. Its protein is CASSSSQHRSMNTEAFF. The full variable domain, rest sourced from reference TRBV5-1 and TRBJ1-1, is KAGVTQTPRYLIKTRGQQVTLSCSPISGHRSVSWYQQTPGQGLQFLFEYFSETQRNKGNFPGRFSGRQFSNSRSEMNVSTLELGDSALYLCASSSSQHRSMNTEAFFGQGTRLTVV.

This clone was seen once. The J gene is TRBJ1-1, the V gene TRBV12-3 or TRBV12-4; no definite D call. Trimming left V 5 bases short and J 0 bases short, with 7 bases between. The CDR3 totals 13 residues. CDR3: CASSLVVNTEAFF. The CDR3 DNA reads TGTGCCAGCAGTCTAGTAGTGAACACTGAAGCTTTCTTT.

CDR3 in amino acids: CASSLAGGQPQHF. DNA for the CDR3: TGTGCCAGCAGCTTAGCCGGAGGTCAGCCCCAGCATTTT. The V call is TRBV7-6, the J call TRBJ1-5; D remains unclear. V lost 0 bases and J 6 bases, leaving 6 bases between the germline ends. The CDR3 loop spans 13 amino acids. Germline-derived CDR1 and CDR2 are SGHVS and FNYEAQ. The complete variable domain, with remaining parts taken from reference TRBV7-6 and TRBJ1-5, reads GAGVSQSPRYKVTKRGQDVALRCDPISGHVSLYWYRQALGQGPEFLTYFNYEAQQDKSGLPNDRFSAERPEGSISTLTIQRTEQRDSAMYRCASSLAGGQPQHFGDGTRLSIL.

The chain links TRBV7-9 to TRBJ2-7; 8 nucleotides agree with TRBD1. Germline CDR1 and CDR2: SEHNR and FQNEAQ (reference sequence). The V and J ends lost 5 bases and 4 bases, in that order; junction bases with no gene match: 7. CDR3 length: 14 residues. CDR3 region: CASSGGRGLYEQYF. DNA for the CDR3: TGTGCCAGCAGCGGAGGCAGGGGGCTGTACGAGCAGTACTTC.

This clone was observed once. The gene calls are TRBV24-1 and TRBJ2-1; no clear D gene. The CDR3 is made up of 14 amino acids. Germline V CDR1 and CDR2: KGHDR, SFDVKD. Deletions cut 4 bases from V and 0 bases from J, with 6 bases between. The CDR3 sequence: CATSDFVSYNEQFF. In nucleotides, the CDR3 is TGTGCCACCAGTGACTTCGTCTCCTACAATGAGCAGTTCTTC.

This clone has just one count. CDR3: CATSDSGTIRQPQHF. DNA of the CDR3: TGTGCCACCAGTGATTCGGGGACTATCCGCCAGCCCCAGCATTTT. The chain recombines TRBV24-1 with TRBJ1-5; possible D gene TRBD1, 5 bases. The germline V gene encodes CDR1 KGHDR and CDR2 SFDVKD. The CDR3 totals 15 residues. V gave up 2 bases and J gave up 7 bases, with 14 bases separating them.

This chain links TRBV9 with TRBJ1-6; D perhaps matches TRBD1 (5 bases). CDR1 is SGDLS and CDR2 is YYNGEE in the germline V gene. This CDR3 region has 15 residues. V was clipped by 0 bases and J by 10 bases, with 14 bases between them. The CDR3: CASSVEAGYHSPLHF. The CDR3 nucleotides are TGTGCCAGCAGCGTAGAGGCAGGGTATCACTCACCCCTCCACTTT.

The chain joins TRBV9 to TRBJ1-2, with TRBD1 matching 7 bases. Looked up from germline, CDR1 is SGDLS and CDR2 is YYNGEE. The V gene end was trimmed by 0 bases and the J gene end by 4 bases; junction bases not matched to a gene: 6. The CDR3 sequence is 15 residues long. CDR3 bases: TGTGCCAGCAGCGTAGAAACAGGGGCGGGCTATGGCTACACCTTC. Encoded protein: CASSVETGAGYGYTF. The whole variable domain, filled in from reference TRBV9 and TRBJ1-2, reads DSGVTQTPKHLITATGQRVTLRCSPRSGDLSVYWYQQSLDQGLQFLIQYYNGEERAKGNILERFSAQQFPDLHSELNLSSLELGDSALYFCASSVETGAGYGYTFGSGTRLTVV.

This clone has more than one count but fewer than ten. The chain carries TRBV14 and TRBJ2-1; D is uncertain. Germline V CDR1 and CDR2: SGHDN, FVKESK. The CDR3 has 15 amino acids. V lost 2 bases, J lost 0 bases, and 8 bases lay in between. As DNA, the CDR3 is TGTGCCAGCAGCCAACAAAAGAGCTCCTACAATGAGCAGTTCTTC. Its protein is CASSQQKSSYNEQFF. The full variable domain, with the rest looked up from reference TRBV14 and TRBJ2-1, is EAGVTQFPSHSVIEKGQTVTLRCDPISGHDNLYWYRRVMGKEIKFLLHFVKESKQDESGMPNNRFLAERTGGTYSTLKVQPAELEDSGVYFCASSQQKSSYNEQFFGPGTRLTVL.

V and J are TRBV6-5 and TRBJ2-7; 8 bases agree with TRBD1. The V gene end was trimmed by 5 bases and the J gene end by 1 base; junction bases not matched to a gene: 7. The CDR3 contains 15 residues. CDR1 is MNHEY, CDR2 SVGAGI, per germline. As DNA, the CDR3 is TGTGCCAGCAGTAAGCGGACAGGGCTTTCCTACGAGCAGTACTTC. This sequence encodes CASSKRTGLSYEQYF.

The chain joins TRBV30 to TRBJ1-5; TRBD1 matches at 8 bases. Germline CDR1 reads GTSNPN; CDR2 reads SVGIG (reference sequence). The J segment lost 0 bases and the V segment lost 5 bases, leaving 6 bases of the junction unmatched. This CDR3 region has 15 residues. CDR3 loop: CAWDIGQGSNQPQHF. DNA for the CDR3: TGTGCCTGGGACATCGGACAGGGTAGCAATCAGCCCCAGCATTTT.